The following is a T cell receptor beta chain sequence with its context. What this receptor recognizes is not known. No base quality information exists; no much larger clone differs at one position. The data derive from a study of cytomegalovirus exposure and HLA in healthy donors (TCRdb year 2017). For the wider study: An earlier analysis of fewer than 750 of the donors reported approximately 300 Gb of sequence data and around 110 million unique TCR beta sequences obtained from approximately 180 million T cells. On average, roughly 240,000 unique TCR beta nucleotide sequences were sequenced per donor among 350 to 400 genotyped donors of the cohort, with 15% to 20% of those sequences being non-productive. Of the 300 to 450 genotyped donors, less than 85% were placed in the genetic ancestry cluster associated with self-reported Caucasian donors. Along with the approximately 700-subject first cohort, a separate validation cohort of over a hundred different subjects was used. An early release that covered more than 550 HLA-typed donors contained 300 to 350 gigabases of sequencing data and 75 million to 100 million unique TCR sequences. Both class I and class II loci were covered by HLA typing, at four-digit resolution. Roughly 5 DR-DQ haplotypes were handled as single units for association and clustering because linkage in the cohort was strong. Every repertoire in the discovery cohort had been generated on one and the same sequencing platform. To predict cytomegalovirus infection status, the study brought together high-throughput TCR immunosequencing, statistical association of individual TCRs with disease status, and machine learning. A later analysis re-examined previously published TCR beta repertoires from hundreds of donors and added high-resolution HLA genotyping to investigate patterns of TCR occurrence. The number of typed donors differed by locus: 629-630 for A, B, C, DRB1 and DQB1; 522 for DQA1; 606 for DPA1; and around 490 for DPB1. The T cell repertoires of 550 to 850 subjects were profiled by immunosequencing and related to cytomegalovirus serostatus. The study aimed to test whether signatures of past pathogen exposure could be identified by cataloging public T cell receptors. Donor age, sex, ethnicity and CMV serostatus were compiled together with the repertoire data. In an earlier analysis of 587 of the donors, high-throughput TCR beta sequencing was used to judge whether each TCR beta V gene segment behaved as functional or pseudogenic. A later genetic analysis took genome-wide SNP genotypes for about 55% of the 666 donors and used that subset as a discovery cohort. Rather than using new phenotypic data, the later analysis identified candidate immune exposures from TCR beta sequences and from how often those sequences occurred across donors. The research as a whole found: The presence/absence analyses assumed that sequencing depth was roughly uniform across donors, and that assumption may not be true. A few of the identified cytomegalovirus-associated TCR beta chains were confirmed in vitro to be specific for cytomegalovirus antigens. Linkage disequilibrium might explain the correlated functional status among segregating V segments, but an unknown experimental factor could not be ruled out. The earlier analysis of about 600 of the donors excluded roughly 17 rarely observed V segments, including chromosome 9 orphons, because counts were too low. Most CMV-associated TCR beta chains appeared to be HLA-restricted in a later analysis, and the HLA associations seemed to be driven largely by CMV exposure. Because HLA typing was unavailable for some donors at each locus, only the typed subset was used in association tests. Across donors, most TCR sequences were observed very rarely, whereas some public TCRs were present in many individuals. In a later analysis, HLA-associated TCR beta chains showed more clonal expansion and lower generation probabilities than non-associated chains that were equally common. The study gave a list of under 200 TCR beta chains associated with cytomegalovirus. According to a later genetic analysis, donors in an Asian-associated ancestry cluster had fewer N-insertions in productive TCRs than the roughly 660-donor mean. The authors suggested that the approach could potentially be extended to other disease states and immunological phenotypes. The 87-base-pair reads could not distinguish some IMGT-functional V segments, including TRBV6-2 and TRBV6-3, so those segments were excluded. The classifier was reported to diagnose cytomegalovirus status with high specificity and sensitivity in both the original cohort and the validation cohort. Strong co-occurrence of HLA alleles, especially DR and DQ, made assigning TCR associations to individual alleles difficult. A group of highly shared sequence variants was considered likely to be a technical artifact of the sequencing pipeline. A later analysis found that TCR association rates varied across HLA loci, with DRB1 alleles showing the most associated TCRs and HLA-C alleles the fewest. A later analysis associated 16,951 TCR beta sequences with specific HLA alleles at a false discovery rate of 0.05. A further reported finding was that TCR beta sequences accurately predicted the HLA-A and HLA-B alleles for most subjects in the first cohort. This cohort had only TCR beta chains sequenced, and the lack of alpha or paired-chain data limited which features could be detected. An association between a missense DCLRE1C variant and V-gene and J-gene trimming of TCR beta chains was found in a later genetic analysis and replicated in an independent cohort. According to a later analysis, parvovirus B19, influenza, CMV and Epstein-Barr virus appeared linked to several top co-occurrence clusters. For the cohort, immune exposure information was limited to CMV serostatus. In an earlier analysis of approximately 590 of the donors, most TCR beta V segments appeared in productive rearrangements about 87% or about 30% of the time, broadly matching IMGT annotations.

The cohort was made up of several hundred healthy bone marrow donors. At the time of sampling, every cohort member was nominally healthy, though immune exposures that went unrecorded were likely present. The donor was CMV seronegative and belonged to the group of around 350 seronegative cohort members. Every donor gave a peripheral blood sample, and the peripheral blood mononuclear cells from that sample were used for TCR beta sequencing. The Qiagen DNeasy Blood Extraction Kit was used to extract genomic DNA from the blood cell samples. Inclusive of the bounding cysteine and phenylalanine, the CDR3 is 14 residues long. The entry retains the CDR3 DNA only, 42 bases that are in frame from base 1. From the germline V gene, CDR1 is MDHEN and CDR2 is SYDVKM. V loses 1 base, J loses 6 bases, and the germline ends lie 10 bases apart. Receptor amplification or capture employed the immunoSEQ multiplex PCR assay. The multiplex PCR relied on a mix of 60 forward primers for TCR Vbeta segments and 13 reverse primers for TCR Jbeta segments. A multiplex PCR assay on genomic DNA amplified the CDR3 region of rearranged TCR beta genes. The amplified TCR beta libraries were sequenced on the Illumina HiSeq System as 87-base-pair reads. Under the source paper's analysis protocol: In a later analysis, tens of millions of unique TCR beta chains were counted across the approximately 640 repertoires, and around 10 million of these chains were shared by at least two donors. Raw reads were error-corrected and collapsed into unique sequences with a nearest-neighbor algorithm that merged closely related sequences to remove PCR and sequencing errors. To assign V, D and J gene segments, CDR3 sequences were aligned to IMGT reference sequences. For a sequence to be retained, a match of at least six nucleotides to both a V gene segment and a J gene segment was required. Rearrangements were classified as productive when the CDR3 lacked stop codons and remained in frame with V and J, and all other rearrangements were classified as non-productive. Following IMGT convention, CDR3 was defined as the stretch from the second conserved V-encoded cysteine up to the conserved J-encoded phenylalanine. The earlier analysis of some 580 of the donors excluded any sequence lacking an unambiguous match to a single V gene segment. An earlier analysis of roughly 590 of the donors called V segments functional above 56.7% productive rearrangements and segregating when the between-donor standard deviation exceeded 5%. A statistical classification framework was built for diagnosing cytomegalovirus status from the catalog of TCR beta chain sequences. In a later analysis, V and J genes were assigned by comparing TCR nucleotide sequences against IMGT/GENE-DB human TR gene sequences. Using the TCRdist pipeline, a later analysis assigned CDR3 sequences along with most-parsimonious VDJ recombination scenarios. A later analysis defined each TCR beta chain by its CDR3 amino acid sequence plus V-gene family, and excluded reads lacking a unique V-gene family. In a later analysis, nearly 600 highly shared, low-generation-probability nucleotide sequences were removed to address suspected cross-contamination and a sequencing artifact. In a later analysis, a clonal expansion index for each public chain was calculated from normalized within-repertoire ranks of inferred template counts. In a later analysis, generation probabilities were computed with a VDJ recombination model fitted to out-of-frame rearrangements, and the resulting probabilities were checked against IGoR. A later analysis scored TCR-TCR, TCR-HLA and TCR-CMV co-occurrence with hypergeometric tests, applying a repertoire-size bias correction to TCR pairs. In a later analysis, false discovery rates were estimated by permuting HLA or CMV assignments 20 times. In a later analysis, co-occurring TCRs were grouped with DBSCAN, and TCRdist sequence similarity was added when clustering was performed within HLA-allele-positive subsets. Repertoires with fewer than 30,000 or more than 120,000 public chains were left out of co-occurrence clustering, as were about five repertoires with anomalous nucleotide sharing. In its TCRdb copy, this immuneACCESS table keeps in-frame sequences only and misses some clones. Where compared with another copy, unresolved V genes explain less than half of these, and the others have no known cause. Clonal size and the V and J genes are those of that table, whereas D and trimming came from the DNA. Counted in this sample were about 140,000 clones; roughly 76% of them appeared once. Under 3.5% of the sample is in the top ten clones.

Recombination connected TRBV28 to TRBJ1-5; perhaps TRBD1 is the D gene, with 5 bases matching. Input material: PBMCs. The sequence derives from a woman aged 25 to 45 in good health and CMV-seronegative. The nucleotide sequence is TGTGCCAGCAGTTTATCCCTAAGGGGTCAGCCCCAGCATTTT. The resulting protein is CASSLSLRGQPQHF.